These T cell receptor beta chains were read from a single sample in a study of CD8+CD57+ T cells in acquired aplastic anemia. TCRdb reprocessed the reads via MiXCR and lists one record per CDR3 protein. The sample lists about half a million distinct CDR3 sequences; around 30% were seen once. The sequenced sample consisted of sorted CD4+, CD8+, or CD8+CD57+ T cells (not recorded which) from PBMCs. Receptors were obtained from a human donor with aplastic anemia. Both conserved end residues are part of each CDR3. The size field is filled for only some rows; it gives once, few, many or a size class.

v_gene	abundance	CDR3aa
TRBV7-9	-	CASSQQSLTTDTQYF
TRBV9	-	CASSKNSYERYF
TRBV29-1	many	CSVEAGVHEQYF
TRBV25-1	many	CASSGVDGNQPQHF
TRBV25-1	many	CASILRQEDQPQHF
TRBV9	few	CASSGGPLLNSPLHF
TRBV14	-	CASSQDRGSFTEAFF
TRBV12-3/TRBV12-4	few	CASSSRLAAATGELFF
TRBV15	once	CATSRGDRAYTPLHF
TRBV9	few	CASSPPRGETQYF
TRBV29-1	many	CSVKTGFDEQFF
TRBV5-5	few	CASSSRGAGETQYF
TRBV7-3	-	CASSPGRGRISPQYF
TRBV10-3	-	CAISASGSYNEQFF
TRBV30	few	CAWSVRQGAVGYTF
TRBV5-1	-	CASSLSGTGTETQYF
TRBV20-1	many	CSAAGAYTF
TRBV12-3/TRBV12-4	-	CASSSSRDRGNYGYTF
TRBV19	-	CASSIDRTVQGDQPQHF
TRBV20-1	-	CSATGTSSYEQYF
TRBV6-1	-	CASNRGDREIFWPQHF
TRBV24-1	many	CATSDTGSGHTDTQYF
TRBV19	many	CASRITGGNEQYF
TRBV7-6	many	CASSFRAGGPDEQYF
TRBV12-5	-	CASGQGHYEQYF
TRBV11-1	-	CASSLGSGSSNEQFF
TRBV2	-	CASRLTGQGDEQFF
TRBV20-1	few	CSARALGGHHTEAFF
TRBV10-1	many	CASSLNPGLNADTQYF
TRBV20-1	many	CSARVTLSTDTQYF
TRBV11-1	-	CASSSSGLAGVETQHF
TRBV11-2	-	CASSLDGDRTLSYGRTF
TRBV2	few	CASSKGQSSYNEQFF
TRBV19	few	CASSILQFQMNTEAFF
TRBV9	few	CASSVGRRGDTGELFF
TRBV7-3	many	CATIKDTQYF
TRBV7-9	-	CASSPQEGRAGGYTF
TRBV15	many	CATSRELGASGNTIYF
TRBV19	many	CASRFPNQPQHF
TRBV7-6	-	CASSPLAGGPEQFF
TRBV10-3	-	CAISESGGDPGELFF
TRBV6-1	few	CASSEAQGTDTQYF
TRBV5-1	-	CASSIQGAVGETQYF
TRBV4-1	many	CASSQEGDGNTIYF
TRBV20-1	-	CSALLLAGTAYEQYF
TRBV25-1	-	CASSEDRGANEQYF
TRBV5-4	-	CASSPRPATNEKLVF
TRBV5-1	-	CASSFQGGDAYGQYF
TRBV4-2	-	CASSQVVSGNTIYF
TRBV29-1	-	CSVAGLAGDRREPFF
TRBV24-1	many	CATSTSGNEQYF
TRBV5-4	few	CASSLARTSGAGEQFF
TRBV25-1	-	CASSRGADWDEQYF
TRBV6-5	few	CASSYLGHYEQYF
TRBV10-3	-	CASILSGPYEQYF
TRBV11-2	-	CASSPGAVQGIQYF
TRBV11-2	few	CASSLIGGGPYEQYF
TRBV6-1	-	CASRGGFEQYF
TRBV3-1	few	CASSQLLSTSGSPLHF
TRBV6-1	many	CASTYAGTGAYEQYF